This T cell receptor beta chain emerged from a study of blood T cell repertoires in COVID-19. The wider study: Samples taken during acute and convalescent COVID-19 were collected in the United States, Italy and Spain.

Per the original methods: Estimates of nucleated cell counts were drawn from the amplification of reference gene primers. The repertoire was sequenced with immunoSEQ multiplex PCR; TCRdb's copy has only in-frame clones and lacks some. Clone size and the V and J calls come from that table; the DNA yielded D and trimming. The top ten clones hold roughly 9.1% of a sample with approximately 130,000 clones, 81% of them seen once. V lost 4 bases, J lost 8 bases, and 8 bases stayed unmatched. Looked up from germline, CDR1 is SGHRS and CDR2 is YFSETQ. The CDR3 consists of 14 residues. The V and J genes are TRBV5-1 and TRBJ1-4, with 7 bases that match TRBD1. Sequenced material: peripheral blood. This TCR was recovered from a woman aged 60-70 years with active or convalescent COVID-19. The DNA of the CDR3 is TGCGCCAGCAGCCGGACAGGACTAAACGAAAAACTGTTTTTT. As protein: CASSRTGLNEKLFF.